This T cell receptor beta chain derives from a study of beta chain features in type 1 diabetes. Study information: Cell yields, gender and age were similar in healthy donors and patients.

What was sequenced were expressed TCRB transcripts, since all of the isolated RNA had been reverse transcribed. Here immunoSEQ multiplex PCR was the method, and the copy in TCRdb shows in-frame clones only, minus some. The repertoire holds a few hundred thousand clones, approximately 12% seen once, with 0.0095% to 0.013% in the top ten. This clone has more than one count but fewer than ten. The antigen is unknown. CD4+ naive, central memory, regulatory and stem cell-like memory subsets were isolated by sorting on CD45RO/CCR7/CD25/CD127/CD95/CD27. The CDR3 length is 13 residues. The germline gives CDR1 MNHEY, CDR2 SMNVEV (reference sequence). Trimming took off 4 bases at V and 1 base at J, with 5 bases between the two ends. Study outcomes and limitations: People with Type 1 diabetes carried modestly yet significantly shorter TCRB CDR3s in all four CD4+ subsets.

The specimen sequenced was naive CD4+ T cells from blood. This clonotype was sampled from a woman aged 18-35 years with type 1 diabetes. The chain is built from TRBV27 and TRBJ1-5; D is ambiguous. The CDR3 spells CASSSRSNQPQHF. DNA for the CDR3: TGTGCCAGCAGTTCCAGAAGCAATCAGCCCCAGCATTTT.